The 10 T cell receptor beta chains below come from one sample, sequenced in a study of Ad26.COV2.S vaccination and SARS-CoV-2 variants. Sample treatment: approximately 18 received Ad26.COV2.S at low or high dose, single or two shots; roughly five received placebo; per-sample allocation not given. Samples came from day 63 after the first vaccine or placebo injection. Libraries were prepared by immunoSEQ multiplex PCR; TCRdb keeps only in-frame clonotypes and omits some of them. The data contain about 390,000 clones, more than 85% of them singletons. This specimen was peripheral blood, taken in a trial of Ad26.COV2.S vaccine versus placebo. These receptors were obtained from a person aged 18 to 65 who received the Ad26.COV2.S COVID-19 vaccine or a placebo.

Worth noting for this clone: Other nucleotide sequences in the sample specify the same CDR3. This chain joins TRBV27 and TRBJ1-1, with D perhaps TRBD1 (5 bases). Germline CDR1 and CDR2: MNHEY and SMNVEV (reference sequence). The length of the CDR3 is 13 residues. The V end was cut by 2 bases, the J end by 1 base, with 5 bases between. The CDR3 nucleotides read TGTGCCAGCAGTTTACAGGGGAACACTGAAGCTTTCTTT. Translating gives CASSLQGNTEAFF.

This rearrangement joins TRBV2 to TRBJ1-5; TRBD1 is a possible D gene (5 bases). The CDR3 runs 15 residues. Germline loops: CDR1 SNHLY, CDR2 FYNNEI. Trimming shortened V by 4 bases and J by 2 bases, and 12 bases separated the two germline ends. Here the CDR3 reads CASSGVGGGNQPQHF. In DNA, the CDR3 is TGTGCCAGCAGTGGAGTGGGGGGAGGCAATCAGCCCCAGCATTTT.

The chain recombines TRBV19 with TRBJ1-2; a weak D match, TRBD1 (6 bases). The ends were cut back, 7 bases at V and 7 bases at J, with 13 bases in the middle. The CDR3 loop spans 12 amino acids. In germline, CDR1 is LNHDA, CDR2 SQIVND (reference sequence). Here the CDR3 reads CASNHRVSGYTF. The CDR3 DNA follows: TGTGCCAGTAATCACAGGGTCTCTGGCTACACCTTC. Looking up the rest from reference TRBV19 and TRBJ1-2 gives the full variable domain: DGGITQSPKYLFRKEGQNVTLSCEQNLNHDAMYWYRQDPGQGLRLIYYSQIVNDFQKGDIAEGYSVSREKKESFPLTVTSAQKNPTAFYLCASNHRVSGYTFGSGTRLTVV.

The chain is built from TRBV6-5 and TRBJ1-5; D uncertain. Germline-derived CDR1 and CDR2 are MNHEY and SVGAGI. The CDR3 length is 14 residues. V was clipped by 5 bases and J by 6 bases, with 14 bases between them. The DNA of the CDR3 is TGTGCCAGCAGTCCCGACATCCGGGGTCAGCCCCAGCATTTT. Protein: CASSPDIRGQPQHF.

This clone is a singleton in its sample. The V gene is TRBV19, the J gene TRBJ1-5; D call uncertain. V gave up 2 bases and J gave up 5 bases, with 13 bases separating them. The length of the CDR3 is 15 residues. Germline CDR1 LNHDA, CDR2 SQIVND (reference sequence). This CDR3 is CASSIIGQVDQPQHF. The CDR3 DNA reads TGTGCCAGTAGTATAATCGGGCAGGTCGATCAGCCCCAGCATTTT.

This chain connects TRBV3-1 (or the pseudogene TRBV3-2) to TRBJ2-2; weak D call: TRBD2 (6 bases). This CDR3 has 14 residues. Germline assignment: CDR1 LGHDT and CDR2 YNNKEL (reference sequence). Trimming took 4 bases from V and 7 from J, leaving 13 bases between them. CDR3: CASSLNAGIGELFF. DNA for the CDR3: TGTGCCAGCAGCCTTAATGCGGGGATCGGGGAGCTGTTTTTT.

The chain has TRBV10-2 and TRBJ2-7; D not certain. This CDR3 is built from 12 residues. V was trimmed by 4 bases and J by 7 bases, leaving 11 bases between them. Germline assignment: CDR1 WSHSY and CDR2 SAAADI. The CDR3 nucleotides are TGCGCCAGCAGTGGTCACTTGGGGGAGCAGTACTTC. Amino acids: CASSGHLGEQYF.

The chain employs TRBV7-2 and TRBJ2-1; D gene unclear. Per the germline V gene, CDR1 is SGHTA and CDR2 is FQGNSA. Trimming cost V 5 bases and J 15 bases, with 14 bases left between them. The CDR3 has 11 residues. CDR3 region: CASSRDSLPFF. The CDR3 DNA reads as TGTGCCAGCAGCCGCGACTCCTTGCCGTTCTTC.

The rearrangement uses TRBV5-6 and TRBJ1-5, with a weak D call TRBD1 (6 bases). The germline V gene encodes CDR1 SGHDT and CDR2 YYEEEE. Trimming left V 4 bases short and J 2 bases short, with 10 bases between. There are 14 residues in the CDR3. The CDR3: CASSTGHGNQPQHF. DNA for the CDR3: TGTGCCAGCAGCACGGGACACGGCAATCAGCCCCAGCATTTT.

J is TRBJ2-5 and V is TRBV5-5; no clear D gene. V gave up 4 bases and J gave up 1 base, with 11 bases separating them. Germline V gene sequence: CDR1 SGHKS, CDR2 YYEKEE (reference sequence). The CDR3 has 14 residues. CDR3 bases: TGTGCCAGCAGCCCTAGGCCGACCCAAGAGACCCAGTACTTC. Translating it yields CASSPRPTQETQYF.